This T cell receptor (beta chain) was recovered during a study of a mutant IDH1 vaccine in newly diagnosed glioma. Study background: Patients were given eight vaccinations, scheduled in weeks 1, 3, 5, 7, 11, 15, 19 and 23. Either 4-6 weeks after radiotherapy alone or alongside temozolomide, vaccination was begun. The study, taken as a whole, reports: Immune responses arising from the vaccine appeared in about 93% of patients.

Time point in this sample: week 5, during vaccination. Topical imiquimod accompanied each vaccine dose, which consisted of 300 ug of mutant IDH1 20-mer peptide. Each astrocytoma in the donors was new, WHO grade 3 or 4, IDH1-mutant and ATRX-lost. A note on this clone: Its antigen remains unidentified.

Clones were sequenced by immunoSEQ multiplex PCR, and TCRdb holds only the in-frame ones, with some missing. The table lists some 55,000 clones, 90% of them singletons. This material consisted of PBMCs, taken from a glioma patient whose treatment included an IDH1 peptide vaccine. This receptor was taken from a woman between 40 and 55 years old with glioma.

This CDR3 is CASSLEMGLGTEAFF. As DNA, the CDR3 is TGCGCCAGCAGCTTGGAAATGGGATTGGGCACTGAAGCTTTCTTT. The V call is TRBV5-1, the J call TRBJ1-1; D call uncertain. V gave up 0 bases and J gave up 4 bases, with 13 bases separating them. Germline CDR1 and CDR2: SGHRS and YFSETQ. The CDR3 is 15 residues long.